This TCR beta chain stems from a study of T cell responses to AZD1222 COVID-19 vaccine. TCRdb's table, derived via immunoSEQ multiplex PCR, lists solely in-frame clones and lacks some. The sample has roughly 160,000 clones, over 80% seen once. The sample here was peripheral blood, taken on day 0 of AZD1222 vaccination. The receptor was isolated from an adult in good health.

The chain's CDR3 is CASSFGGGAISDTQYF. CDR3 DNA: TGTGCCAGCAGCTTTGGTGGGGGGGCGATTTCAGATACGCAGTATTTT. The V gene is TRBV7-2, the J gene TRBJ2-3, with D perhaps matching TRBD2 (7 bases). The V end was cut by 3 bases, the J end by 4 bases, with 17 bases between. Germline V CDR1 and CDR2: SGHTA, FQGNSA. CDR3 length: 16 amino acids.